This passage covers 23 T cell receptor beta chains from one sample sequenced in a study of T cell responses to AZD1222 COVID-19 vaccine. Sequenced by immunoSEQ multiplex PCR; TCRdb stores in-frame clones only, minus some. This table has 90,000 to 150,000 clones, 90% to 95% appearing once. Sample: peripheral blood, taken on day 0 of AZD1222 vaccination. The receptors here all came from an adult in good health.

This rearrangement joins TRBV19 to TRBJ1-2; D unresolved. Germline loops: CDR1 LNHDA, CDR2 SQIVND (reference sequence). This CDR3 is built from 11 residues. The V end lost 11 bases, the J end lost 4 bases, and 11 bases lay between the germline ends. CDR3 nucleotides: TGTGCCTTAGGCGGGGTCTATGGCTACACCTTC. Protein product: CALGGVYGYTF.

The chain is built from TRBV5-4 and TRBJ1-1; D is unresolved. Germline V gives CDR1 SGHNT, CDR2 YYREEE (reference sequence). This CDR3 contains 15 residues. Trimming removed 4 bases from V and 1 base from J, with 14 bases in between. CDR3 sequence reads: CASSAEGRRNTEAFF. Written as DNA, the CDR3 is TGTGCCAGCAGCGCGGAAGGAAGAAGGAACACTGAAGCTTTCTTT.

The chain has TRBV6-5 and TRBJ2-7; tentatively, D is TRBD1 (6 bases). Trimming left V 5 bases short and J 3 bases short, with 14 bases between. Germline V gene sequence: CDR1 MNHEY, CDR2 SVGAGI. This CDR3 spans 14 amino acids. The chain's CDR3 is CASSPNRVFYEQYF. The CDR3 region has the DNA TGTGCCAGCAGTCCAAACAGGGTCTTCTACGAGCAGTACTTC.

This clone appeared once. The V call is TRBV18, the J call TRBJ1-5; no clear D gene. Trimming pared 3 bases from V and 2 bases from J, leaving 8 bases between. In germline, CDR1 is KGHSH, CDR2 LQKENI. The CDR3 extends over 14 amino acids. Here the CDR3 reads CASSPERGNQPQHF. The CDR3 nucleotides are TGTGCCAGCTCACCGGAAAGAGGCAATCAGCCCCAGCATTTT.

This chain connects TRBV2 to TRBJ1-3; D is undetermined. The V gene lost 4 bases and the J gene lost 4 bases, with 8 bases spanning the gap. The CDR3 loop spans 13 amino acids. CDR1 and CDR2 from the germline V gene are SNHLY and FYNNEI. CDR3 sequence reads: CASSALTGNTIYF. The CDR3 DNA is TGTGCCAGCAGTGCCCTAACAGGAAACACCATATATTTT.

CDR3 sequence (DNA): TGTGCCTGGAGTGTAGGGGGCGCGCCCCAGCATTTT. Protein product: CAWSVGGAPQHF. The chain uses TRBV30 and TRBJ1-5, with 7 bases identical to TRBD1. Looked up from germline, CDR1 is GTSNPN and CDR2 is SVGIG (reference sequence). This CDR3 spans 12 amino acids. Unmatched junction bases numbered 2, after V lost 0 bases and J lost 9 bases.

The V and J genes are TRBV5-1 and TRBJ1-1; D unclear. Germline V lookup: CDR1 SGHRS, CDR2 YFSETQ. Trimming removed 0 bases at V and 0 bases at J, with 6 bases between. The CDR3 is 14 amino acids. This chain's CDR3 is CASSLDLMNTEAFF. The CDR3 DNA reads TGCGCCAGCAGCTTGGATCTGATGAACACTGAAGCTTTCTTT. Full variable domain (rest looked up from reference TRBV5-1 and TRBJ1-1): KAGVTQTPRYLIKTRGQQVTLSCSPISGHRSVSWYQQTPGQGLQFLFEYFSETQRNKGNFPGRFSGRQFSNSRSEMNVSTLELGDSALYLCASSLDLMNTEAFFGQGTRLTVV.

This rearrangement joins TRBV12-3 or TRBV12-4 to TRBJ1-2; TRBD1 might be the D (5 bases). V was cut by 7 bases and J by 4 bases, with 10 bases left in between. The CDR3 runs to 12 residues. The CDR3 DNA reads TGTGCCAGCACTGACAGTTCCTATGGCTACACCTTC. Amino acid sequence: CASTDSSYGYTF.

This chain connects TRBV6-1 to TRBJ2-1; D is unresolved. Germline CDR1 reads MNHNS; CDR2 reads SASEGT. Trimming removed 1 base from V and 0 bases from J, with 1 base in between. The CDR3 sequence is 13 residues long. In nucleotides, the CDR3 is TGTGCCAGCAGTGAAGTCTCCTACAATGAGCAGTTCTTC. Translation gives CASSEVSYNEQFF.

J is TRBJ1-6 and V is TRBV14; the match to TRBD1 covers 12 bases. The CDR3 spans 19 residues. The V gene end was trimmed by 3 bases and the J gene end by 8 bases; junction bases not matched to a gene: 14. The germline CDR1 and CDR2 sequences are SGHDN and FVKESK. This CDR3 is CASSHDIKWGQGADSPLHF. The CDR3 DNA reads as TGTGCCAGCAGCCACGATATTAAATGGGGACAGGGGGCGGATTCACCCCTCCACTTT.

The chain combines TRBV6-4 with TRBJ2-1, with 9 bases identical to TRBD1. V lost 0 bases, J lost 7 bases, and 1 base stayed unmatched. Germline V CDR1 and CDR2: MRHNA, SNTAGT. The CDR3 contains 14 residues. Here the CDR3 DNA reads TGTGCCAGCAGTGACTCACAGGGGGCGAATGAGCAGTTCTTC. Residues: CASSDSQGANEQFF.

This sequence joins TRBV9 and TRBJ1-4; TRBD1 is a possible D gene (6 bases). The CDR3 is made up of 14 amino acids. Germline CDR1 SGDLS, CDR2 YYNGEE. Trimming removed 3 bases from V and 7 bases from J, with 13 bases in between. Written as DNA, the CDR3 is TGTGCCAGCAGCGCGACAGGTTACGGTGAAAAACTGTTTTTT. Its protein product is CASSATGYGEKLFF. Full variable domain (outside the CDR3, taken from reference TRBV9 and TRBJ1-4): DSGVTQTPKHLITATGQRVTLRCSPRSGDLSVYWYQQSLDQGLQFLIQYYNGEERAKGNILERFSAQQFPDLHSELNLSSLELGDSALYFCASSATGYGEKLFFGSGTQLSVL.

The chain is built from TRBV27 and TRBJ1-2; the D gene is possibly TRBD1 (5 bases). CDR1 and CDR2 (germline): MNHEY, SMNVEV (reference sequence). Trimming took off 7 bases at V and 6 bases at J, with 15 bases between the two ends. The length of the CDR3 is 13 residues. CDR3 amino acids: CASTNQGGDGYTF. The CDR3 DNA is TGTGCCAGCACAAACCAGGGAGGGGATGGCTACACCTTC.

Here the CDR3 reads CATSSGSFNQRHEKLFF. The CDR3 DNA reads TGTGCCACCAGCAGCGGGAGCTTTAATCAGCGCCATGAAAAACTGTTTTTT. The chain carries TRBV15 and TRBJ1-4; unclear D gene. The CDR3 length is 17 residues. Trimming removed 3 bases at V and 6 bases at J, with 20 bases between. The germline V gene encodes CDR1 LNHNV and CDR2 YYDKDF (reference sequence).

The chain is built from TRBV2 and TRBJ2-3; 11 nucleotides line up with TRBD2. Per germline, CDR1 SNHLY and CDR2 FYNNEI. This CDR3 is built from 15 residues. Unmatched junction bases numbered 3, after V lost 7 bases and J lost 0 bases. Here the CDR3 reads CASNRLAGSTDTQYF. In DNA, the CDR3 is TGTGCCAGCAATCGACTAGCGGGGAGCACAGATACGCAGTATTTT.

The chain has TRBV4-2 and TRBJ1-2; TRBD1 is a possible D gene (5 bases). V lost 0 bases and J lost 1, with 12 bases in between. Germline CDR1 reads LGHNA; CDR2 reads YNFKEQ. The CDR3 runs 16 residues. The CDR3: CASSQDWTLSNYGYTF. In DNA, the CDR3 is TGTGCCAGCAGCCAAGATTGGACACTGAGTAACTATGGCTACACCTTC.

The count of this clone is one. The gene calls are TRBV27 and TRBJ1-1; a weak D match, TRBD1 (6 bases). CDR3 length: 14 amino acids. The germline V gene encodes CDR1 MNHEY and CDR2 SMNVEV (reference sequence). Trimming took 6 bases from V and 4 from J, leaving 15 bases between them. CDR3 coding DNA: TGTGCCAGCAGGTTCCTACAGGGTGTCACTGAAGCTTTCTTT. Translating it yields CASRFLQGVTEAFF.

The table lists this clone with a count of one. The chain links TRBV15 to TRBJ1-4; no definite D call. The CDR3 runs 12 residues. The germline V gene has CDR1 LNHNV and CDR2 YYDKDF (reference sequence). The ends were cut back, 1 base at V and 6 bases at J, with 3 bases in the middle. CDR3: CATSRVYEKLFF. The CDR3, as DNA: TGTGCCACCAGCAGAGTATATGAAAAACTGTTTTTT.

The chain joins TRBV6-2 or TRBV6-3 to TRBJ1-1; D remains ambiguous. Per germline, CDR1 MNHEY and CDR2 SVGEGT. The V and J ends lost 5 bases and 0 bases respectively, with 7 bases between them. The CDR3 runs to 13 residues. The DNA of the CDR3 is TGTGCCAGCAGTCCCTACGTGAACACTGAAGCTTTCTTT. Translating gives CASSPYVNTEAFF.

The rearrangement uses TRBV12-3 or TRBV12-4 and TRBJ2-7; no definite D call. V lost 5 bases and J lost 3, with 5 bases in between. The CDR3 contains 11 residues. CDR3 residues: CASSAYYEQYF. The CDR3 DNA is TGTGCCAGCAGTGCCTACTACGAGCAGTACTTC.

The V and J genes are TRBV19 and TRBJ2-7; maybe TRBD1 (5 bases). Trimming removed 3 bases at V and 6 bases at J, with 15 bases between. The CDR3 loop spans 14 amino acids. Germline V gene sequence: CDR1 LNHDA, CDR2 SQIVND (reference sequence). CDR3 region: CASSILWTTGEQYF. The CDR3 DNA is TGTGCCAGTAGTATTTTATGGACAACCGGCGAGCAGTACTTC.

This chain links TRBV10-3 with TRBJ1-2, with TRBD1 matching over 7 bases. Germline loops: CDR1 ENHRY, CDR2 SYGVKD. After removal of 0 bases from V and 4 bases from J, the junction contained 8 bases not matched to a gene. The CDR3 has 16 amino acids. In nucleotides, the CDR3 is TGTGCCATCAGTGAGTCGACGAGGGGGCTTATCTATGGCTACACCTTC. Its protein product is CAISESTRGLIYGYTF.

J is TRBJ1-1 and V is TRBV6-2 or TRBV6-3; maybe TRBD1 (5 bases). CDR3 length: 16 residues. Deletions cut 0 bases from V and 1 base from J, with 12 bases between. CDR1 and CDR2 from the germline V gene are MNHEY and SVGEGT. The CDR3 coding sequence is TGTGCCAGCAGTTACTCCCATGGTAGGGGGAACACTGAAGCTTTCTTT. This encodes CASSYSHGRGNTEAFF.